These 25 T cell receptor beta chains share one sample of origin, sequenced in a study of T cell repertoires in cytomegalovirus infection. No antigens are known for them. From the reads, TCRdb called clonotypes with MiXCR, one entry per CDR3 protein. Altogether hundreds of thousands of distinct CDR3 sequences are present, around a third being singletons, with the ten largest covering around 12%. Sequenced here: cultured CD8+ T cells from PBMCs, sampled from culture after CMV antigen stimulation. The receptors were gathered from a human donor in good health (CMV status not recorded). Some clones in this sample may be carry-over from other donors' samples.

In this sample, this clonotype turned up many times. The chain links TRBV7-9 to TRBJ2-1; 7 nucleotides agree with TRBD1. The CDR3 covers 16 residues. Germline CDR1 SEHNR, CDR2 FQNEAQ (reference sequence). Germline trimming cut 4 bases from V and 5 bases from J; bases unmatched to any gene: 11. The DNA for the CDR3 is TGTGCCAGCAGCTCTCGACAGGGTAGTCCCAACAATGAGCAGTTCTTC. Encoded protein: CASSSRQGSPNNEQFF.

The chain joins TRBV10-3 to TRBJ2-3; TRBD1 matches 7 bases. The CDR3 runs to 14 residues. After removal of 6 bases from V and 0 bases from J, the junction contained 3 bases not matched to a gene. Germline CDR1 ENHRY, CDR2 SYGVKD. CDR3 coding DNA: TGTGCCATCAGGGACAGGCCTAGCACAGATACGCAGTATTTT. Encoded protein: CAIRDRPSTDTQYF.

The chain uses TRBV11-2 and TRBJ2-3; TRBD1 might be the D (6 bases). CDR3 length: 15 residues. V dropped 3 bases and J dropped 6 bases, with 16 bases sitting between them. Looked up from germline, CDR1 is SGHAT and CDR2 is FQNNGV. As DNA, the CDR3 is TGTGCCAGCAGCTTCCCGGACAGTACCTCGGATACGCAGTATTTT. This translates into CASSFPDSTSDTQYF.

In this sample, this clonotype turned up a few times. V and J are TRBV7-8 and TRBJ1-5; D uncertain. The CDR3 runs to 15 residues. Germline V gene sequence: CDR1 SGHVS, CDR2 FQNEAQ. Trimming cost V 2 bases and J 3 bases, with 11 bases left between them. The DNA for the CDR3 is TGTGCCAGCAGCTTAAGGGTCGGGCACAATCAGCCCCAGCATTTT. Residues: CASSLRVGHNQPQHF.

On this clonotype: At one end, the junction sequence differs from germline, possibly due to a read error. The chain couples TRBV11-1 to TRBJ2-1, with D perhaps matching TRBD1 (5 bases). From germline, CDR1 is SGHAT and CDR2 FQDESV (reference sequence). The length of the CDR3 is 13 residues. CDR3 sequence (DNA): TGTGCCGGCAGCCAGGGCCCCTACAATGAGCAGTTCTTC. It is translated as CAGSQGPYNEQFF.

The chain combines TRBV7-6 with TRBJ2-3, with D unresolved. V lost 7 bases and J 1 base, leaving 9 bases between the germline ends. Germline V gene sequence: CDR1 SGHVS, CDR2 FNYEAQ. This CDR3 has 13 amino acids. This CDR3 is CASKFGGTDTQYF. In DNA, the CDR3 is TGTGCCAGCAAATTCGGCGGCACAGATACGCAGTATTTT.

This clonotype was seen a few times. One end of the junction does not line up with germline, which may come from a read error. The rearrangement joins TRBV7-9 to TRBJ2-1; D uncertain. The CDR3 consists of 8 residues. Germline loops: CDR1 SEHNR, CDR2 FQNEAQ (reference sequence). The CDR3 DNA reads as TGTGCCAGCAGCCCCCTCAACTTC. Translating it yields CASSPLNF. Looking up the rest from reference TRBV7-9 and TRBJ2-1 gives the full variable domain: DTGVSQNPRHKITKRGQNVTFRCDPISEHNRLYWYRQTLGQGPEFLTYFQNEAQLEKSRLLSDRFSAERPKGSFSTLEIQRTEQGDSAMYLCASSPLNFGPGTRLTVL.

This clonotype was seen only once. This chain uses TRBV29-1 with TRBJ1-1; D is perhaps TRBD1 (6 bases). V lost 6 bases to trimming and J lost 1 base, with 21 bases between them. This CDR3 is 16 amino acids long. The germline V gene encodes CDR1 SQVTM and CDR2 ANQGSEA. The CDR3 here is CSVDDRSSPTNTEAFF. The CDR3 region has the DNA TGCAGCGTCGATGACAGGTCCTCCCCCACGAACACTGAAGCTTTCTTT.

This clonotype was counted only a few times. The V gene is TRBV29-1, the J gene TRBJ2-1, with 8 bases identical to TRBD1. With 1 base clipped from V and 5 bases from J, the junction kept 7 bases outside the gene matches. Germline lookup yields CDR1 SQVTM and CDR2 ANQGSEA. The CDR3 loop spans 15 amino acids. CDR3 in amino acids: CSVEGGTGADNEQFF. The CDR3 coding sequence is TGCAGCGTTGAAGGGGGGACAGGAGCCGACAATGAGCAGTTCTTC.

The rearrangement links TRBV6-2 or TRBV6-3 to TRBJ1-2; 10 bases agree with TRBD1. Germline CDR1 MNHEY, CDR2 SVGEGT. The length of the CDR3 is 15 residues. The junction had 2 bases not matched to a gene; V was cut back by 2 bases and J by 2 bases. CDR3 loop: CASSYGQGGNYGYTF. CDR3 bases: TGTGCCAGCAGTTACGGACAGGGGGGCAACTATGGCTACACCTTC.

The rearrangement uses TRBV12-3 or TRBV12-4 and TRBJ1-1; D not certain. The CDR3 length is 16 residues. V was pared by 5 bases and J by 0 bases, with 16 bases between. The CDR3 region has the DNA TGTGCCAGCAGTGCCTCACGGTCCTATTTGAACACTGAAGCTTTCTTT. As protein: CASSASRSYLNTEAFF.

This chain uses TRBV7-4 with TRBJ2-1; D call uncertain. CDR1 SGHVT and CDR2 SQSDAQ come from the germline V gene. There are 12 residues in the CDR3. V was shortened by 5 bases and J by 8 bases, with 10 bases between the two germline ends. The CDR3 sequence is CASSRARDEQFF. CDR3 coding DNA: TGTGCCAGCAGCCGAGCTAGGGATGAGCAGTTCTTC.

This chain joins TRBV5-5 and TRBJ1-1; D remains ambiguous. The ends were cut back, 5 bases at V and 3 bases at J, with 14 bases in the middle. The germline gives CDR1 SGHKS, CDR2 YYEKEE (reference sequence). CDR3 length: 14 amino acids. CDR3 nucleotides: TGTGCCAGCAGTTCCGGGTTCGCTCACACTGAAGCTTTCTTT. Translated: CASSSGFAHTEAFF. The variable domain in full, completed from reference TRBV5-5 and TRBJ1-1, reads DAGVTQSPTHLIKTRGQQVTLRCSPISGHKSVSWYQQVLGQGPQFIFQYYEKEERGRGNFPDRFSARQFPNYSSELNVNALLLGDSALYLCASSSGFAHTEAFFGQGTRLTVV.

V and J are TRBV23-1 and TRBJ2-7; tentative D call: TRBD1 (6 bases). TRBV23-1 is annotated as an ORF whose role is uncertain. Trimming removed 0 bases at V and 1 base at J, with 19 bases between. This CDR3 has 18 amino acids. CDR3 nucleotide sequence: TGCGCCAGCAGTCAATCCAAGGGGGACCATGAAGGTTCCTACGAGCAGTACGTC. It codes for CASSQSKGDHEGSYEQYV.

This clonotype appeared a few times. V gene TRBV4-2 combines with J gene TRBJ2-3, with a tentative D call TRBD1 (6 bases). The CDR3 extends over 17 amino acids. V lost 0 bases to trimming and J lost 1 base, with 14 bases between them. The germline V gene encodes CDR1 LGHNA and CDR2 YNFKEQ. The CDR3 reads CASSQDPSGGGTDTQYF. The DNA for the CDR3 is TGTGCCAGCAGCCAAGATCCCTCTGGGGGCGGCACAGATACGCAGTATTTT.

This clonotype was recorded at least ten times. The CDR3 bases are TGTGCCAGTTCCGGGTCAGATACGCAGTATTTT. Its protein is CASSGSDTQYF. The chain has TRBV27 and TRBJ2-3; D ambiguous. The germline V and J ends were trimmed by 9 bases and 4 bases, with 8 bases remaining between them. The CDR3 spans 11 residues. CDR1 and CDR2 from the germline V gene are MNHEY and SMNVEV (reference sequence).

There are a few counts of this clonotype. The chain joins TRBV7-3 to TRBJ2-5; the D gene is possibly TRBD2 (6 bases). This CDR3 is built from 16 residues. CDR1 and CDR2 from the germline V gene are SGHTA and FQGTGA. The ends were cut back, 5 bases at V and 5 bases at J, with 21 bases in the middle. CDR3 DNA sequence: TGTGCCAGCAGCCAGAATGCGGGGTCCGTGGTGGAGACCCAGTACTTC. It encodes CASSQNAGSVVETQYF. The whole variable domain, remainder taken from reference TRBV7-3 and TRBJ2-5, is GAGVSQTPSNKVTEKGKYVELRCDPISGHTALYWYRQSLGQGPEFLIYFQGTGAADDSGLPNDRFFAVRPEGSVSTLKIQRTERGDSAVYLCASSQNAGSVVETQYFGPGTRLLVL.

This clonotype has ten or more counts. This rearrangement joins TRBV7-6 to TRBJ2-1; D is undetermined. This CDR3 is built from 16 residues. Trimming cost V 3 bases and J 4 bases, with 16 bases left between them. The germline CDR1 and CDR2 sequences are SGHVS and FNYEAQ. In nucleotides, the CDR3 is TGTGCCAGCAGCTTGGAGCTAGTGGGTCCTTACAATGAGCAGTTCTTC. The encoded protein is CASSLELVGPYNEQFF.

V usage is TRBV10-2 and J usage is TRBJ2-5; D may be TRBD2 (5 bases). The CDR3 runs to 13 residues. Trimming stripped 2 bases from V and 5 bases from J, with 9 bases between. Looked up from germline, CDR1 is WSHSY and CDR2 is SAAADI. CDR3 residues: CASSENTGETQYF. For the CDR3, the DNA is TGCGCCAGCAGTGAGAACACGGGGGAGACCCAGTACTTC.

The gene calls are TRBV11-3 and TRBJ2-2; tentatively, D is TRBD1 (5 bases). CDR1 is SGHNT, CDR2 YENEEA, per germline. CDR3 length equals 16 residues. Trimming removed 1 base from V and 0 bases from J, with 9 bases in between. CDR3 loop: CASSLVGRANTGELFF. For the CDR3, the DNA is TGTGCCAGCAGCTTAGTCGGCAGGGCGAACACCGGGGAGCTGTTTTTT.

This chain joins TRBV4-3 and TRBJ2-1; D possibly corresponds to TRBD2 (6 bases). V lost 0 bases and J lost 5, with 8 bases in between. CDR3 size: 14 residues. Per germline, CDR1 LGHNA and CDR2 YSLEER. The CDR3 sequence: CASSQDSGDNEQFF. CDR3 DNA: TGCGCCAGCAGCCAAGACTCGGGGGACAATGAGCAGTTCTTC.

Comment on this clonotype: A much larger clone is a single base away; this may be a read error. The CDR3 bases are TGTGCCAGCAGCTTACTGAAAACTGAAGCTTTCTTT. Translating gives CASSLLKTEAFF. The chain joins TRBV7-9 to TRBJ1-1; D is unclear. The CDR3 consists of 12 residues. In germline, CDR1 is SEHNR, CDR2 FQNEAQ (reference sequence).

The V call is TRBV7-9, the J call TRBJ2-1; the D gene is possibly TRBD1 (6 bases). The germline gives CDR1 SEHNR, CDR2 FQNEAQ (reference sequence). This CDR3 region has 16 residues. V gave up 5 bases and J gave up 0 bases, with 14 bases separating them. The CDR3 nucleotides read TGTGCCAGCAGCCTCAGGGGCCGGGGCTCCTACAATGAGCAGTTCTTC. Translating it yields CASSLRGRGSYNEQFF. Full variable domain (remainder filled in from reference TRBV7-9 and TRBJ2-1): DTGVSQNPRHKITKRGQNVTFRCDPISEHNRLYWYRQTLGQGPEFLTYFQNEAQLEKSRLLSDRFSAERPKGSFSTLEIQRTEQGDSAMYLCASSLRGRGSYNEQFFGPGTRLTVL.

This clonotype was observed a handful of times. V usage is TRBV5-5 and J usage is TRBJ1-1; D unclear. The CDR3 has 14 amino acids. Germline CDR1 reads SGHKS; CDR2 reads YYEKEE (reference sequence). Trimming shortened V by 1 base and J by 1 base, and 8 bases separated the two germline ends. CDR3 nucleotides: TGTGCCAGCAGCTTGTGGTCGGAGAACACTGAAGCTTTCTTT. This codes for CASSLWSENTEAFF.

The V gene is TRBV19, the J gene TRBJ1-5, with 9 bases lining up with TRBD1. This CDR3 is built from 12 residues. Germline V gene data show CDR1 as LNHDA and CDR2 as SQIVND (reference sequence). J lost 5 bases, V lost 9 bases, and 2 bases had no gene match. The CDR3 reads CARRQGDQPQHF. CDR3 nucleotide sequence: TGTGCCAGAAGACAGGGGGATCAGCCCCAGCATTTT.